This record concerns one T cell receptor beta chain sequence. Antigen unknown. The CDR3 length is 16 residues. The germline V gene encodes CDR1 LGHNA and CDR2 YNFKEQ. V was clipped by 4 bases and J by 5 bases; unmatched bases: 6. Amplified TCR beta CDR3 regions derived from RNA transcripts. The primer set for the first-round RT-PCR of the TCR CDR3 was HTBI. Via MiXCR, TCRdb re-called the multiplex PCR reads, giving one row per CDR3 protein. The sample lists under 450,000 distinct CDR3 sequences, 15% to 17% occurring once. This sample was taken from a study of T cells in Graves' hyperthyroidism and ophthalmopathy. Whole-study context: Peripheral blood was obtained at initial diagnosis, preceding any treatment. The study, taken as a whole, reports: The blood repertoire included most of the expanded thyroid clonotypes above 0.001.

This chain links TRBV4-2 with TRBJ2-2, with 11 bases aligning to TRBD1. Material for sequencing was blood. This clonotype originated in a woman aged 18 to 35 with Graves' hyperthyroidism. Here the CDR3 reads CASSPSDRGLTGELFF. The CDR3 DNA is TGTGCCAGCAGCCCCTCGGACAGGGGGCTGACCGGGGAGCTGTTTTTT.